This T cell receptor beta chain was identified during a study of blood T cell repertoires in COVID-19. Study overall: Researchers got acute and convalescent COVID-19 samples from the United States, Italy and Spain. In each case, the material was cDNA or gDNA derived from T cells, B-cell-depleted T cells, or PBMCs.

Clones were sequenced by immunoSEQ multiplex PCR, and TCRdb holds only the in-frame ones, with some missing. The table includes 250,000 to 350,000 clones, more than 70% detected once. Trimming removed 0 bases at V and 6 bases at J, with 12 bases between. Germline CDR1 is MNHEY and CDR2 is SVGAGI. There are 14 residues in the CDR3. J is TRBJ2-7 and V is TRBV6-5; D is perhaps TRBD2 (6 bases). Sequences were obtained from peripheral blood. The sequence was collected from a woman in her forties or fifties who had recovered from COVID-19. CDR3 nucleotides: TGTGCCAGCAGTTACTCCCGCGGGGCGGCCGAGCAGTACTTC. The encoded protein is CASSYSRGAAEQYF.